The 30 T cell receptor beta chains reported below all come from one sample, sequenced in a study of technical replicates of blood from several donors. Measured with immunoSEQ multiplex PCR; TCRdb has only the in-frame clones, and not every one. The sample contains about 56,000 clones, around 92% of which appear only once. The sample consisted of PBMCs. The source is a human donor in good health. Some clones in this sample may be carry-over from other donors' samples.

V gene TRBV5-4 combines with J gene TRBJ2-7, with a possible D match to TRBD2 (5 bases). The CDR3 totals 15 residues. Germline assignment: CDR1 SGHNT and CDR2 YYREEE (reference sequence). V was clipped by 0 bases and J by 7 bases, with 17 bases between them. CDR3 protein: CASSLGAGHTGEQYF. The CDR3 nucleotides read TGTGCCAGCAGCTTGGGGGCCGGGCATACGGGAGAGCAGTACTTC.

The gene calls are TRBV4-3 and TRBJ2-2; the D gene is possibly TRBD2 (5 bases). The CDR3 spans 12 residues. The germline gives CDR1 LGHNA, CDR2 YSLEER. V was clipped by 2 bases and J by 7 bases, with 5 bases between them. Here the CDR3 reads CASSQSGGELFF. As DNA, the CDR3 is TGCGCCAGCAGCCAAAGCGGCGGGGAGCTGTTTTTT.

CDR3 nucleotides: TGTGCCAGCAGTGAAGGGAGGGGCTGGGGCTACGAGCAGTACTTC. It specifies CASSEGRGWGYEQYF. The chain couples TRBV6-1 to TRBJ2-7, with D possibly TRBD2 on 6 matching bases. Germline CDR1 reads MNHNS; CDR2 reads SASEGT. This CDR3 has 15 amino acids. Between the trimmed V and J ends, which lost 1 base and 3 bases, there was a span of 13 bases.

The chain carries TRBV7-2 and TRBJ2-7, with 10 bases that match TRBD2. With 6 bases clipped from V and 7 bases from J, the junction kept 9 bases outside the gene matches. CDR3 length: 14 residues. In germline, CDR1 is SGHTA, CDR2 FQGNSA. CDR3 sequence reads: CASSQRGGVVEQYF. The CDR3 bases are TGTGCCAGCAGTCAGCGGGGGGGGGTGGTGGAGCAGTACTTC.

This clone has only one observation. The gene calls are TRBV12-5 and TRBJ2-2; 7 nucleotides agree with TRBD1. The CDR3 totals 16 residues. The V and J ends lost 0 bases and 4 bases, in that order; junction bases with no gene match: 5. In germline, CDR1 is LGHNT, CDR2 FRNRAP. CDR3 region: CASGLVQGRGTGELFF. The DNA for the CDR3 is TGTGCTAGTGGTTTGGTACAGGGGCGTGGCACCGGGGAGCTGTTTTTT.

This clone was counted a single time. CDR3 bases: TGTGCCAGCAAGGCAGGGGGCGAGGGAAATTCACCCCTCCACTTT. Translation: CASKAGGEGNSPLHF. The genes are TRBV25-1 and TRBJ1-6, with 8 bases fitting TRBD1. The germline CDR1 and CDR2 sequences are MGHDK and SYGVNS. V trimming: 7 bases; J trimming: 7 bases; junction bases outside the gene matches: 9. The CDR3 runs 15 residues. Full variable domain (missing parts from reference TRBV25-1 and TRBJ1-6): EADIYQTPRYLVIGTGKKITLECSQTMGHDKMYWYQQDPGMELHLIHYSYGVNSTEKGDLSSESTVSRIRTEHFPLTLESARPSHTSQYLCASKAGGEGNSPLHFGNGTRLTVT.

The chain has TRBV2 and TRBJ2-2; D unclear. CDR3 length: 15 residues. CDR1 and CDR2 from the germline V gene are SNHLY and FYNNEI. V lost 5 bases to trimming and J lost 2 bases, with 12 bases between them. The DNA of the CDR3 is TGTGCCAGCAGTCATGCAGAATTAAACACCGGGGAGCTGTTTTTT. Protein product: CASSHAELNTGELFF.

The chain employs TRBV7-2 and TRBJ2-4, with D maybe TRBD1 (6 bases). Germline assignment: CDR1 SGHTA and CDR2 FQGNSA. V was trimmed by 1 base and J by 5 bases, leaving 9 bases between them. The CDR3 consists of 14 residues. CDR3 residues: CASSLVAGENIQYF. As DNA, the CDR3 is TGTGCCAGCAGCTTAGTTGCAGGGGAAAACATTCAGTACTTC.

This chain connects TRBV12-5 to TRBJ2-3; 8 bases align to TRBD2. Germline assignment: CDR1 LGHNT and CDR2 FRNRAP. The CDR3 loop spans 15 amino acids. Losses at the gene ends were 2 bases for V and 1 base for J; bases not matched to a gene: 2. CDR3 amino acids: CASGLPAGGTDTQYF. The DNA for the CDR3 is TGTGCTAGTGGTTTGCCAGCGGGGGGCACAGATACGCAGTATTTT. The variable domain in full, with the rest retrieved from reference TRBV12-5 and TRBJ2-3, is DARVTQTPRHKVTEMGQEVTMRCQPILGHNTVFWYRQTMMQGLELLAYFRNRAPLDDSGMPKDRFSAEMPDATLATLKIQPSEPRDSAVYFCASGLPAGGTDTQYFGPGTRLTVL.

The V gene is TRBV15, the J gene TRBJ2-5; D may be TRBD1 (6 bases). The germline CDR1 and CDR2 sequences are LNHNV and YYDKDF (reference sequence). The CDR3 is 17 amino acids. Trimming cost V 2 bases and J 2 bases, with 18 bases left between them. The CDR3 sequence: CATSRISTGRRQETQYF. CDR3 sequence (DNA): TGTGCCACCAGCAGAATCTCTACAGGGCGTAGGCAAGAGACCCAGTACTTC.

CDR3 DNA: TGTGCCAGCAGTGGGACTAGCGGGAGTGTTTCCGAGCAGTACTTC. Residues: CASSGTSGSVSEQYF. The rearrangement joins TRBV2 to TRBJ2-7; 13 nucleotides align to TRBD2. The CDR3 spans 15 residues. The germline CDR1 and CDR2 sequences are SNHLY and FYNNEI. J was trimmed by 6 bases and V by 4 bases; bases with no gene match: 6.

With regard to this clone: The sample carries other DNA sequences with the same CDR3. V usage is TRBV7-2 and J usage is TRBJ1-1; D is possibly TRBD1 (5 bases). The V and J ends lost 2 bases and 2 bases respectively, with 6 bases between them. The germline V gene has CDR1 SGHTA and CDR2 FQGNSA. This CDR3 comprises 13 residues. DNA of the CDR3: TGTGCCAGCAGCTTAAGGGGTAACACTGAAGCTTTCTTT. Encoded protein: CASSLRGNTEAFF.

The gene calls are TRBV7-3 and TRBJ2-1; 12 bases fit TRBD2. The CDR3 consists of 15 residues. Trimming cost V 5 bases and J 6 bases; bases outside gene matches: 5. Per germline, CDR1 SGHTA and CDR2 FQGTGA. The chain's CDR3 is CASSQAGLAGNEQFF. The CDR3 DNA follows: TGTGCCAGCAGCCAAGCGGGACTAGCGGGCAATGAGCAGTTCTTC. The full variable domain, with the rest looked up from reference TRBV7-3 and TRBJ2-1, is GAGVSQTPSNKVTEKGKYVELRCDPISGHTALYWYRQSLGQGPEFLIYFQGTGAADDSGLPNDRFFAVRPEGSVSTLKIQRTERGDSAVYLCASSQAGLAGNEQFFGPGTRLTVL.

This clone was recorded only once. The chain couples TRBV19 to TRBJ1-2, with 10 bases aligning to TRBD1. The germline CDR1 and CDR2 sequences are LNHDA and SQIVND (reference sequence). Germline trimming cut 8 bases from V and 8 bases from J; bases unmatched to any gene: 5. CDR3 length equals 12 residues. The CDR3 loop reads CASGDRGTGYTF. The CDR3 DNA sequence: TGTGCCAGTGGGGACAGGGGAACGGGCTACACCTTC.

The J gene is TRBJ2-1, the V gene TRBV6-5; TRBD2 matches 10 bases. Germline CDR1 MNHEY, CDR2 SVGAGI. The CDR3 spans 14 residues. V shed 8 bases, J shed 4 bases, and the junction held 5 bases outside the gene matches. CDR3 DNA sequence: TGTGCCAGCGGACTAGCGGCATCATACAATGAGCAGTTCTTC. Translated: CASGLAASYNEQFF.

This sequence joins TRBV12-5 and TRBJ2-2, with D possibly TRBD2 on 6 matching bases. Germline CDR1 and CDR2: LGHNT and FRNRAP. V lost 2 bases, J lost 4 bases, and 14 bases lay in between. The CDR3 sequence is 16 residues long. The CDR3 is CASGLPTTGGTGELFF. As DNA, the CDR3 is TGTGCTAGTGGTTTGCCTACCACCGGGGGCACCGGGGAGCTGTTTTTT.

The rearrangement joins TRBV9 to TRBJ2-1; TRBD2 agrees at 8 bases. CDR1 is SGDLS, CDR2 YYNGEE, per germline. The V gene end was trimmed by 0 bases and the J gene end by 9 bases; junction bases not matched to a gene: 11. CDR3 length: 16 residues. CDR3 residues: CASSVAGAGGVSEQFF. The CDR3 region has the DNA TGTGCCAGCAGCGTAGCTGGCGCGGGAGGAGTAAGTGAGCAGTTCTTC.

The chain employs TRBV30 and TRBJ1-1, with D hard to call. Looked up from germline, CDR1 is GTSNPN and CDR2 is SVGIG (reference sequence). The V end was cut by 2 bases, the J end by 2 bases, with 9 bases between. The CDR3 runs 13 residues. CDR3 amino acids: CAWSRGINTEAFF. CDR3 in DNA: TGTGCCTGGAGTCGGGGAATTAACACTGAAGCTTTCTTT.

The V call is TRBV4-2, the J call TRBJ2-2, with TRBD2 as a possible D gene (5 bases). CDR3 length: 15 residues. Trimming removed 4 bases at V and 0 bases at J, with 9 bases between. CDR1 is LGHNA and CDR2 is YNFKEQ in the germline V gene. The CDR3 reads CASSRGLTNTGELFF. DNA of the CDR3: TGTGCCAGCAGCCGCGGACTTACGAACACCGGGGAGCTGTTTTTT.

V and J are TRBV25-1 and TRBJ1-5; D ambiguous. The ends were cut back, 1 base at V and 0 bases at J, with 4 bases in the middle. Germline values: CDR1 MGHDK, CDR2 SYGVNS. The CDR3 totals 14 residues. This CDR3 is CASSEWSSNQPQHF. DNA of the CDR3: TGTGCCAGCAGTGAATGGAGTAGCAATCAGCCCCAGCATTTT.

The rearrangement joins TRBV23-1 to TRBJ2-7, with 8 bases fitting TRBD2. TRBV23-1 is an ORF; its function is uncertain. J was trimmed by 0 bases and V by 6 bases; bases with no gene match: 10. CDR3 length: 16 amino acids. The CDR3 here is CASSRGGTTSSYEQYF. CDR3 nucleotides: TGCGCCAGCAGCCGGGGGGGGACGACGAGCTCCTACGAGCAGTACTTC.

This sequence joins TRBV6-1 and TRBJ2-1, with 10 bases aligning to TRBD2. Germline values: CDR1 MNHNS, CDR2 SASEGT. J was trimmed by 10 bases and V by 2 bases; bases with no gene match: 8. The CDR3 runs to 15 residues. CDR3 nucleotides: TGTGCCAGCAGTGAAAGAGCGGGAGGGCCGACAGAGCAGTTCTTC. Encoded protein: CASSERAGGPTEQFF.

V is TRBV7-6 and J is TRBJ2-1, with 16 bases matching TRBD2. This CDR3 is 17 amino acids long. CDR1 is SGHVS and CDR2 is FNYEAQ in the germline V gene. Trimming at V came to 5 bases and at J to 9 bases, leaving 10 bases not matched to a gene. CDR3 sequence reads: CASSPLGLAGGGGEQFF. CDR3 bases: TGTGCCAGCAGCCCCCTGGGACTAGCGGGAGGGGGGGGTGAGCAGTTCTTC.

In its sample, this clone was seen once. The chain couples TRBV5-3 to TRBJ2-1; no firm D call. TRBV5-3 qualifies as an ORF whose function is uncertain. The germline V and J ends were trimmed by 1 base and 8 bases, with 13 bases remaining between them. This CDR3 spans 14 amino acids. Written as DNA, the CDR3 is TGTGCCAGAAGCTTGATGTACTCCTGCCATGAGCAGTTCTTC. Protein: CARSLMYSCHEQFF.

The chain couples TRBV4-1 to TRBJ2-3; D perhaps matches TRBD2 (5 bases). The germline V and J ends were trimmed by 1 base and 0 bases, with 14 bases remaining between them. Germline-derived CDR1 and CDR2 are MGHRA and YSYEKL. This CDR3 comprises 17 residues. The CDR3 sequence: CASSQGPLAPSTDTQYF. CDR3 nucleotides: TGCGCCAGCAGCCAAGGGCCCCTAGCACCCAGCACAGATACGCAGTATTTT.

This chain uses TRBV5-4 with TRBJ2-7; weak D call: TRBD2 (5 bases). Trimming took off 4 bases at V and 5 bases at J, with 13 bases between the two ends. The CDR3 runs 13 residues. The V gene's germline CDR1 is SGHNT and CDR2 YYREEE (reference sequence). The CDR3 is CASSTSPRDEQYF. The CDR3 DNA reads TGTGCCAGCAGCACTTCGCCGAGGGACGAGCAGTACTTC.

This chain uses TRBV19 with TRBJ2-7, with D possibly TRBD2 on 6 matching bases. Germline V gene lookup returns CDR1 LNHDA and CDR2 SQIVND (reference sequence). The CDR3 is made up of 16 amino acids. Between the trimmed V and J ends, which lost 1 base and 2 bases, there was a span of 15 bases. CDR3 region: CASSIGGELRAYEQYF. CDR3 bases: TGTGCCAGTAGTATAGGCGGGGAACTAAGAGCCTACGAGCAGTACTTC.

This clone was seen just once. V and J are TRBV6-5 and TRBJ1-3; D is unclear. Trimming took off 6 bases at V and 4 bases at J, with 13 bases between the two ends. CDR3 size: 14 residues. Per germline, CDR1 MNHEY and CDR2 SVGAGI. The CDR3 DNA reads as TGTGCCAGCAGGCAGAAAGGACTGGGAAACACCATATATTTT. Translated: CASRQKGLGNTIYF.

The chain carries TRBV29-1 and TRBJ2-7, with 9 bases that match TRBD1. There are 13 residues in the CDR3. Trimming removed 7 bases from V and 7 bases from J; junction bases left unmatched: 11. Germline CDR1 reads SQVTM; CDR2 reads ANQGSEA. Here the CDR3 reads CSGRDRALGEQYF. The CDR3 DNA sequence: TGCAGCGGGCGGGACAGGGCATTAGGGGAGCAGTACTTC.

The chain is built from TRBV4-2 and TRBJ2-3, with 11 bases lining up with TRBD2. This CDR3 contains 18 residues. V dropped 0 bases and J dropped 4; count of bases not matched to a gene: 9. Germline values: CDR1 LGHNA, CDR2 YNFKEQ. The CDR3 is CASSQDRLAGGTPDTQYF. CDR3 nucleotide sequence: TGTGCCAGCAGCCAAGATCGGCTAGCGGGAGGAACGCCAGATACGCAGTATTTT.